This entry is about one T cell receptor beta chain. Its antigen is unknown. CD4+ cells yielded CD45RA+ naive and CD45RA-negative memory subsets. CDR1 is MDHEN and CDR2 is SYDVKM in the germline V gene. V was shortened by 8 bases and J by 4 bases, with 11 bases between the two germline ends. The CDR3 has 13 residues. The data belong to a study of shared clonotypes between healthy human individuals. The table came from immunoSEQ multiplex PCR; TCRdb's copy has only in-frame clones and leaves some out. The sample yields fewer than 2.5 million clones, over 85% seen once. Study-wide findings and caveats: The authors expected sequencing depth to affect clonotype sharing among donors. Naive subsets usually exceeded memory subsets in estimated richness. Though the depth was large, rarefaction showed that sorted-subset sequencing was incomplete.

This receptor was taken from a man aged 18 to 35 in good health. Some clones in this sample may be carry-over from other donors' samples. The source material was naive CD4+ T cells from PBMCs. The subset was: CD45RA+ positively selected. The genes are TRBV28 and TRBJ1-4; the D is unclear. The chain's CDR3 is CASVRHLNEKLFF. The CDR3 nucleotides are TGTGCCAGCGTCCGGCACCTTAATGAAAAACTGTTTTTT.